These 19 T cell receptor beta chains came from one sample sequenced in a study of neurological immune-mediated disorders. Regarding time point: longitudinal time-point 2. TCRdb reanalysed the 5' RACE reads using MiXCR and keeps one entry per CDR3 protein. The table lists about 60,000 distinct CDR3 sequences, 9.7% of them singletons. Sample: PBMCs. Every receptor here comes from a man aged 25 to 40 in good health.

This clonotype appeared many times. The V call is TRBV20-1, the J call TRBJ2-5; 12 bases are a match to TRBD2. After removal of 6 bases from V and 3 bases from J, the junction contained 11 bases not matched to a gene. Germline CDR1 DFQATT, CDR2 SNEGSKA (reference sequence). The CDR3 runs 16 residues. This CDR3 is CSARLLAGGKEETQYF. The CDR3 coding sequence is TGCAGTGCCCGGCTCCTAGCGGGAGGGAAGGAAGAGACCCAGTACTTC.

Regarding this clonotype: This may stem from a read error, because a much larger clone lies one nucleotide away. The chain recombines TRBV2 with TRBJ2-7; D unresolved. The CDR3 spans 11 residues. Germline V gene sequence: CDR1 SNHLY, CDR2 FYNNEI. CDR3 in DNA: TGTGCCAGCAGTTTATCCTCCGAGAAGTACTTC. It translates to CASSLSSEKYF.

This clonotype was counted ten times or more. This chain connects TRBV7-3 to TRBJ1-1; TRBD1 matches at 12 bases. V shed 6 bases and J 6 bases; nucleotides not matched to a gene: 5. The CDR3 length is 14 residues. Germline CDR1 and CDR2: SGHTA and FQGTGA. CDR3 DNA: TGTGCCAGCAGACCGGGACAGGGGGCCTCTGAAGCTTTCTTT. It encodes CASRPGQGASEAFF.

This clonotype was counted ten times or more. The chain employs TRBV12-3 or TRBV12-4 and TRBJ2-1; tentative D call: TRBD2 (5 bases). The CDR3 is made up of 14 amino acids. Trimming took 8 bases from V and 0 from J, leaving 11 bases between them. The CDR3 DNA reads TGTGCCAGCCGCGGGTTGAGCTCCTACAATGAGCAGTTCTTC. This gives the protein CASRGLSSYNEQFF.

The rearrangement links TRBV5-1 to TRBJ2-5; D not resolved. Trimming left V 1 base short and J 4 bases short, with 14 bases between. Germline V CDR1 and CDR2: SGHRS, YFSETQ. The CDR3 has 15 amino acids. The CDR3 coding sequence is TGCGCCAGCAGCTTGTCACACACCTCCGGAGAGACCCAGTACTTC. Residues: CASSLSHTSGETQYF.

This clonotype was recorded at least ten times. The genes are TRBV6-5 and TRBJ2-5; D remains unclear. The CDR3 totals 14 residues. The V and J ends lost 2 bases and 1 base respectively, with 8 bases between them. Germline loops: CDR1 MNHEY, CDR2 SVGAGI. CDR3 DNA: TGTGCCAGCAGTTACAGGGTTACCCAAGAGACCCAGTACTTC. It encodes CASSYRVTQETQYF.

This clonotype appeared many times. Here the CDR3 DNA reads TGTGCCAGCAGTGAGTTGGAAGCGGGATCAGATACGCAGTATTTT. Translating it yields CASSELEAGSDTQYF. V usage is TRBV6-4 and J usage is TRBJ2-3; the match to TRBD2 covers 7 bases. V was clipped by 3 bases and J by 4 bases; unmatched bases: 7. Germline assignment: CDR1 MRHNA and CDR2 SNTAGT. The CDR3 runs 15 residues.

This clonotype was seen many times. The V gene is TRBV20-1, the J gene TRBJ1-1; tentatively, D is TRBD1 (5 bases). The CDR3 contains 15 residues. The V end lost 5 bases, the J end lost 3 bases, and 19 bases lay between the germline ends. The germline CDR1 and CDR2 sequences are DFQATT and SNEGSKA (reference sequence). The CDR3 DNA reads TGCAGTGCTCCCAGATGGGCCAGAGGGGACACTGAAGCTTTCTTT. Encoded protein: CSAPRWARGDTEAFF.

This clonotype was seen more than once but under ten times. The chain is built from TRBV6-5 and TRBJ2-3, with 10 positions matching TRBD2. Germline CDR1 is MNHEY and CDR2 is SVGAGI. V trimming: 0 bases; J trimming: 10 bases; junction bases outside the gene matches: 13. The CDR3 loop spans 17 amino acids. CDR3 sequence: CASSYSGSSGRSTPQYF. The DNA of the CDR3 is TGTGCCAGCAGTTACTCCGGGTCTAGCGGGAGATCCACCCCGCAGTATTTT.

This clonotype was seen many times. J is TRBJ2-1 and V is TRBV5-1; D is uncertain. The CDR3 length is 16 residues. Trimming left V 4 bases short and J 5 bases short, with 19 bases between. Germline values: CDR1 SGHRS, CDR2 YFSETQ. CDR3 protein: CASSVQIEVQDNEQFF. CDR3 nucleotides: TGCGCCAGCAGCGTTCAAATAGAGGTTCAGGACAATGAGCAGTTCTTC. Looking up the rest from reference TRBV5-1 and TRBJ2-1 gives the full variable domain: KAGVTQTPRYLIKTRGQQVTLSCSPISGHRSVSWYQQTPGQGLQFLFEYFSETQRNKGNFPGRFSGRQFSNSRSEMNVSTLELGDSALYLCASSVQIEVQDNEQFFGPGTRLTVL.

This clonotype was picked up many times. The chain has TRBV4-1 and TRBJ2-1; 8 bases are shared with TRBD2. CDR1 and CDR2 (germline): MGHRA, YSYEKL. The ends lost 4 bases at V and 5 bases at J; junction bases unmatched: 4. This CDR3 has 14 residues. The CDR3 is CASSPGLADNEQFF. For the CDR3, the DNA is TGCGCCAGCAGCCCCGGACTAGCCGACAATGAGCAGTTCTTC.

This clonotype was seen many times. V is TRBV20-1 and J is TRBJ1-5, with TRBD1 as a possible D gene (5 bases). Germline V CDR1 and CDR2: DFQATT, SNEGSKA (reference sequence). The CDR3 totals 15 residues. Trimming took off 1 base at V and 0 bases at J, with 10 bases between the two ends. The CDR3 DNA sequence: TGCAGTGCTAGAGTAGAGACAGATAGCAATCAGCCCCAGCATTTT. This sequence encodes CSARVETDSNQPQHF.

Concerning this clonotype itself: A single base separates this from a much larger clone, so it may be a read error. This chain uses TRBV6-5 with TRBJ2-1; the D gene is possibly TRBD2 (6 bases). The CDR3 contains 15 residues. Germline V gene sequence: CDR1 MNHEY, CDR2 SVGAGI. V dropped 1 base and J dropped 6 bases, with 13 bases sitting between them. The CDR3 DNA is TGTGCCAGCAGTTACTACCTAGTGGGGGGCAATGAGCAGTTCTTC. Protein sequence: CASSYYLVGGNEQFF.

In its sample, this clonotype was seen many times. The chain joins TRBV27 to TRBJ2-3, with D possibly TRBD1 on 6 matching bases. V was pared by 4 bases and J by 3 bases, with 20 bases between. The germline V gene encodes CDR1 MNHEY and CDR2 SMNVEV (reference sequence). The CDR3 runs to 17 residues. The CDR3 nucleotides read TGTGCCAGCAGTTCTCACCAGGGGTCCTATGGAACAGATACGCAGTATTTT. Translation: CASSSHQGSYGTDTQYF.

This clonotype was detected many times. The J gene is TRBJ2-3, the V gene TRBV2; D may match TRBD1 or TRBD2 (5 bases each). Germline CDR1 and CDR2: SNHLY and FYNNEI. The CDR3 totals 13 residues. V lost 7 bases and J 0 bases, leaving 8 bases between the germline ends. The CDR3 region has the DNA TGTGCCAGCAAGAGGGACAGCACAGATACGCAGTATTTT. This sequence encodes CASKRDSTDTQYF. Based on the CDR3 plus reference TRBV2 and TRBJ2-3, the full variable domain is EPEVTQTPSHQVTQMGQEVILRCVPISNHLYFYWYRQILGQKVEFLVSFYNNEISEKSEIFDDQFSVERPDGSNFTLKIRSTKLEDSAMYFCASKRDSTDTQYFGPGTRLTVL.

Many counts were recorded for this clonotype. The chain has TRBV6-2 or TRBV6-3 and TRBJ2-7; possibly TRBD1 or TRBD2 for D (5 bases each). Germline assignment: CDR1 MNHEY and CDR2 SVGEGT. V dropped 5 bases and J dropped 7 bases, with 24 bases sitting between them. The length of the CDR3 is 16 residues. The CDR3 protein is CASSTPRGTEAGEQYF. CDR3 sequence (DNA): TGTGCCAGCAGTACCCCCCGAGGGACCGAAGCCGGGGAGCAGTACTTC.

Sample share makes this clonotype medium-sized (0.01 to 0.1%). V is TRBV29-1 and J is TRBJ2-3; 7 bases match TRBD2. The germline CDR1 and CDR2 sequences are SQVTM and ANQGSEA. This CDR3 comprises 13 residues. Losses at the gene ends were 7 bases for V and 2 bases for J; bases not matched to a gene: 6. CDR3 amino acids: CSASGMNTDTQYF. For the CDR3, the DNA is TGCAGCGCAAGCGGGATGAACACAGATACGCAGTATTTT.

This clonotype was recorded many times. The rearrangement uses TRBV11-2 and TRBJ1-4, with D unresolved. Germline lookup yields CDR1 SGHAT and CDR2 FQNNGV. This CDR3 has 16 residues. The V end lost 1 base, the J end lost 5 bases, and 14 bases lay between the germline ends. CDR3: CASSLVGPGLNEKLFF. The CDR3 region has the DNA TGTGCCAGCAGCTTAGTGGGCCCAGGTTTAAATGAAAAACTGTTTTTT.

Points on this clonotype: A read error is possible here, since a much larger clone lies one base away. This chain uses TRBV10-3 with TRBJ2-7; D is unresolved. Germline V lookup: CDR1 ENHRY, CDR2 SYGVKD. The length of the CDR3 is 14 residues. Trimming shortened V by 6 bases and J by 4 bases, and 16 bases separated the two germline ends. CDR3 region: CAIRSAQMWYEQYF. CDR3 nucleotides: TGTGCCATCAGAAGCGCGCAGATGTGGTACGAGCAGTACTTC.